This T cell receptor (beta chain) was sequenced during a study of neurological immune-mediated disorders. General study results and limits: The level of TCR clonal expansion was highest in patients with HTLV-1-associated myelopathy and lowest in multiple sclerosis, where it fell below the level seen in healthy controls.

This clonotype was counted many times. Its antigen is as yet unknown. Synthesis of cDNA used 5'RACE (with 10-nucleotide random UMIs). In every sequencing run, more than 170 million TCR-beta sequences were generated from 15-18 subjects. TCRdb called the 5' RACE reads again in MiXCR, with one record for every CDR3 protein. The data contain some 53,000 distinct CDR3 sequences, roughly 15% of them singletons. A total of 2 million PBMCs stored at -80 degrees C provided the unsorted libraries. Trimming took 9 bases from V and 0 from J, leaving 13 bases between them. This CDR3 comprises 15 residues. From germline, CDR1 is SGHRS and CDR2 YFSETQ.

Sequencing was done on a sample of PBMCs. The V call is TRBV5-1, the J call TRBJ2-6; D uncertain. The source of this sequence is a man aged 55 to 70 in good health. CDR3 nucleotides: TGCGCCACCGGCTCGGACGTCTCTGGGGCCAACGTCCTGACTTTC. It translates to CATGSDVSGANVLTF. Full variable domain (rest looked up from reference TRBV5-1 and TRBJ2-6): KAGVTQTPRYLIKTRGQQVTLSCSPISGHRSVSWYQQTPGQGLQFLFEYFSETQRNKGNFPGRFSGRQFSNSRSEMNVSTLELGDSALYLCATGSDVSGANVLTFGAGSRLTVL.